A single sample gave rise to the 18 T cell receptor beta chains below, sequenced in a study of T-cell reconstitution after alpha-beta-depleted transplantation in children. Unique molecular identifiers featured in how the TCRbeta library was prepared. Via MiXCR, TCRdb re-called the PCR reads, giving one row per CDR3 protein. In the table there are around 700,000 distinct CDR3 sequences, around 13% of which are singletons. This material consisted of PBMCs, taken before TCRalphabeta/CD19-depleted stem cell transplant. The receptors stem from a girl aged 2 to 10 with congenital amegakaryocytic thrombocytopenia, due to receive a stem cell transplant.

The chain uses TRBV11-1 and TRBJ2-7; tentative D call: TRBD1 (5 bases). The CDR3 contains 20 residues. The germline gives CDR1 SGHAT, CDR2 FQDESV (reference sequence). V lost 0 bases and J lost 2, with 26 bases in between. This CDR3 is CASSLAPPGRLVPKTYEQYF. CDR3 bases: TGTGCCAGCAGCTTAGCCCCACCAGGGCGGTTGGTCCCCAAGACCTACGAGCAGTACTTC.

The rearrangement links TRBV5-1 to TRBJ1-1; D is perhaps TRBD1 (6 bases). The CDR3 extends over 16 amino acids. Trimming took 0 bases from V and 3 from J, leaving 15 bases between them. Per the germline V gene, CDR1 is SGHRS and CDR2 is YFSETQ. CDR3 residues: CASSLVVAGADTEAFF. CDR3 sequence (DNA): TGCGCCAGCAGCTTGGTAGTAGCGGGGGCGGACACTGAAGCTTTCTTT.

The CDR3 nucleotides read TGTGCCAGCAGCTTAATTCTTCACCGACAAGGAGTTCAAGAGACCCAGTACTTC. Amino acids: CASSLILHRQGVQETQYF. The rearrangement joins TRBV7-6 to TRBJ2-5, with D uncertain. Between the trimmed V and J ends, which lost 2 bases and 2 bases, there was a span of 21 bases. Germline values: CDR1 SGHVS, CDR2 FNYEAQ. CDR3 length: 18 residues.

The chain couples TRBV6-2 or TRBV6-3 to TRBJ2-2; weak D call: TRBD2 (5 bases). CDR3 length equals 15 residues. With 4 bases removed from V and 0 bases from J, the gap between germline ends came to 9 bases. Germline V gene sequence: CDR1 MNHEY, CDR2 SVGEGT. The CDR3 DNA reads TGTGCCAGCAGTTTCCGACTAACGAACACCGGGGAGCTGTTTTTT. It specifies CASSFRLTNTGELFF.

The rearrangement uses TRBV28 and TRBJ2-7, with TRBD1 as a possible D gene (5 bases). The V end was cut by 2 bases, the J end by 3 bases, with 14 bases between. Germline CDR1 reads MDHEN; CDR2 reads SYDVKM. There are 15 residues in the CDR3. CDR3: CASSLVGRTNYEQYF. The CDR3, as DNA: TGTGCCAGCAGTTTAGTAGGTAGGACAAACTACGAGCAGTACTTC.

Points on this clonotype: A single base separates this from a much larger clone, so it may be a read error. This chain connects TRBV20-1 to TRBJ2-2; maybe TRBD2 (6 bases). In germline, CDR1 is DFQATT, CDR2 SNEGSKA (reference sequence). V lost 0 bases, J lost 2 bases, and 19 bases lay in between. The CDR3 consists of 18 residues. The CDR3 reads CSARDMASWRANTGELFF. For the CDR3, the DNA is TGCAGTGCTAGAGATATGGCTAGCTGGAGGGCCAACACCGGGGAGCTGTTTTTT.

There are many counts of this clonotype. This chain joins TRBV6-5 and TRBJ2-3; D could derive from TRBD1 or TRBD2 (5 bases each). There are 17 residues in the CDR3. Germline V gene lookup returns CDR1 MNHEY and CDR2 SVGAGI. The V end lost 2 bases, the J end lost 2 bases, and 17 bases lay between the germline ends. Written as DNA, the CDR3 is TGTGCCAGCAGTTACGGGCTCACCGGGGCTTTCACAGATACGCAGTATTTT. Protein: CASSYGLTGAFTDTQYF.

This clonotype was observed at least ten times. An end of the junction does not agree with germline; a read error may underlie this. The rearrangement links TRBV20-1 to TRBJ1-4, with 7 bases matching TRBD1. CDR1 and CDR2 from the germline V gene are DFQATT and SNEGSKA (reference sequence). CDR3 length: 11 residues. Here the CDR3 DNA reads TGCAGTGCTAGAGATAAAGGGGACAGTGTTTTT. It encodes CSARDKGDSVF.

This clonotype has at least ten counts. The chain joins TRBV20-1 to TRBJ2-7, with a weak D call TRBD1 (5 bases). CDR1 and CDR2 (germline): DFQATT, SNEGSKA (reference sequence). CDR3 length equals 12 residues. V was shortened by 1 base and J by 4 bases, with 8 bases between the two germline ends. CDR3 loop: CSARVRTYEQYF. Written as DNA, the CDR3 is TGCAGTGCTAGAGTACGGACATACGAGCAGTACTTC.

Details on this clonotype: A much larger clone is a single base away; this may be a read error. The chain couples TRBV7-6 to TRBJ2-3; D is tentatively TRBD1 or TRBD2 (5 bases each). Germline CDR1 is SGHVS and CDR2 is FNYEAQ. CDR3 length equals 16 residues. Trimming shortened V by 8 bases and J by 2 bases, and 20 bases separated the two germline ends. The CDR3 reads CASGSRLGRDTDTQYF. The DNA of the CDR3 is TGTGCCAGCGGCTCCAGACTGGGACGCGACACAGATACGCAGTATTTT. Drawing the rest from reference TRBV7-6 and TRBJ2-3, the complete variable domain is GAGVSQSPRYKVTKRGQDVALRCDPISGHVSLYWYRQALGQGPEFLTYFNYEAQQDKSGLPNDRFSAERPEGSISTLTIQRTEQRDSAMYRCASGSRLGRDTDTQYFGPGTRLTVL.

This clonotype has more than one count but fewer than ten. The chain has TRBV12-5 and TRBJ2-3, with D unresolved. The CDR3 runs 16 residues. CDR1 LGHNT and CDR2 FRNRAP come from the germline V gene. Trimming cost V 0 bases and J 1 base, with 11 bases left between them. The CDR3 here is CASGLVVGLGTDTQYF. The CDR3 DNA sequence: TGTGCTAGTGGTTTGGTAGTAGGTCTGGGCACAGATACGCAGTATTTT.

The rearrangement uses TRBV5-1 and TRBJ2-3, with D possibly TRBD1 on 6 matching bases. CDR1 is SGHRS and CDR2 is YFSETQ in the germline V gene. Trimming removed 2 bases from V and 4 bases from J, with 14 bases in between. CDR3 size: 15 residues. The CDR3 DNA is TGCGCCAGCAGCTTATCCGGGACAAGTCCAGATACGCAGTATTTT. Encoded protein: CASSLSGTSPDTQYF.

This clonotype has at least ten counts. The genes are TRBV12-3 or TRBV12-4 and TRBJ1-1; 7 nucleotides match TRBD1. V lost 5 bases, J lost 0 bases, and 3 bases stayed unmatched. The CDR3 is made up of 14 amino acids. The CDR3 spells CASSRQGMNTEAFF. The CDR3 DNA follows: TGTGCCAGCAGTAGACAGGGAATGAACACTGAAGCTTTCTTT.

The gene calls are TRBV5-6 and TRBJ2-1; D unresolved. Per germline, CDR1 SGHDT and CDR2 YYEEEE. This CDR3 region has 16 residues. With 0 bases removed from V and 2 bases from J, the gap between germline ends came to 12 bases. CDR3 DNA: TGTGCCAGCAGCTTGGGTCCGATAATGGCCTACAATGAGCAGTTCTTC. It codes for CASSLGPIMAYNEQFF.

V is TRBV6-1 and J is TRBJ2-7, with D perhaps being TRBD1 or TRBD2 (5 bases each). CDR1 MNHNS and CDR2 SASEGT come from the germline V gene. The CDR3 extends over 15 amino acids. Trimming left V 3 bases short and J 5 bases short, with 17 bases between. CDR3 protein: CASSDGWGIWDEQYF. CDR3 bases: TGTGCCAGCAGTGACGGTTGGGGGATTTGGGACGAGCAGTACTTC.

The chain uses TRBV11-2 and TRBJ2-1; TRBD2 matches at 12 bases. Germline CDR1 reads SGHAT; CDR2 reads FQNNGV. The CDR3 runs 15 residues. V shed 5 bases, J shed 7 bases, and the junction held 6 bases outside the gene matches. CDR3 protein: CASSLTSGSFNEQFF. CDR3 nucleotides: TGTGCCAGCAGCCTGACTAGCGGGAGTTTTAATGAGCAGTTCTTC.

This clonotype has just a few counts. This sequence joins TRBV15 and TRBJ2-2; 7 bases fit TRBD2. Germline CDR1 LNHNV, CDR2 YYDKDF (reference sequence). The ends lost 9 bases at V and 1 base at J; junction bases unmatched: 8. The CDR3 has 15 amino acids. The CDR3 region is CATKESGMNTGELFF. The CDR3 region has the DNA TGTGCCACTAAAGAAAGCGGGATGAACACCGGGGAGCTGTTTTTT.

This clonotype has ten or more counts. The gene calls are TRBV5-1 and TRBJ1-1; D unresolved. Trimming removed 3 bases at V and 6 bases at J, with 12 bases between. The CDR3 is made up of 13 amino acids. The germline CDR1 and CDR2 sequences are SGHRS and YFSETQ. This CDR3 reads CASSSASTPEAFF. The CDR3 DNA sequence: TGCGCCAGCAGCTCCGCTTCTACACCTGAAGCTTTCTTT.